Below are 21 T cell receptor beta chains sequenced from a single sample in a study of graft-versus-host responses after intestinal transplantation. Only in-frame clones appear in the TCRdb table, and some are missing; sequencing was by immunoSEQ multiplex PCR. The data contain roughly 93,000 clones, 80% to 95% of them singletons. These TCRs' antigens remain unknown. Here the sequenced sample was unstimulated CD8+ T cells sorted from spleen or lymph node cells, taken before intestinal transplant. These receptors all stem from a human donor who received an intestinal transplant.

The chain's CDR3 is CASSDGVRGQPQHF. CDR3 DNA: TGTGCCAGCAGTGATGGGGTTCGGGGTCAGCCCCAGCATTTT. This chain links TRBV6-1 with TRBJ1-5; the D is unclear. This CDR3 is 14 amino acids long. The germline V and J ends were trimmed by 3 bases and 6 bases, with 12 bases remaining between them. The germline V gene encodes CDR1 MNHNS and CDR2 SASEGT.

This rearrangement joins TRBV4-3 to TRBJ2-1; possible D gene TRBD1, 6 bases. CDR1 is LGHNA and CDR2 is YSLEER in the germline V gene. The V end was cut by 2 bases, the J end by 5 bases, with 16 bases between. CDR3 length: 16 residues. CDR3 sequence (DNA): TGCGCCAGCAGCCAAAACTACCGGACAGTAGACAATGAGCAGTTCTTC. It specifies CASSQNYRTVDNEQFF.

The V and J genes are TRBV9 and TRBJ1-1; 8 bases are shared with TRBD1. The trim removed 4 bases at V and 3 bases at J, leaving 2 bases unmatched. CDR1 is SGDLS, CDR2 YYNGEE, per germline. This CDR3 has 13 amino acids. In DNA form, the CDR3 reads TGTGCCAGCAGCCCACAGGGGGACACTGAAGCTTTCTTT. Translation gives CASSPQGDTEAFF.

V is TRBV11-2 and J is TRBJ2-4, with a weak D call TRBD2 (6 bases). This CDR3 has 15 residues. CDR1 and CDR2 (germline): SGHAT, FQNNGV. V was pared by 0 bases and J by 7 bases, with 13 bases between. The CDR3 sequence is CASSLDGSGWNIQYF. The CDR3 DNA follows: TGTGCCAGCAGCTTAGATGGCAGCGGGTGGAACATTCAGTACTTC.

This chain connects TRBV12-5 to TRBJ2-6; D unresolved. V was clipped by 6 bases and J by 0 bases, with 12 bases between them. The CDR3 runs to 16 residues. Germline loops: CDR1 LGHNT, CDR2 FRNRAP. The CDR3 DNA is TGTGCTAGTGGCCGTAGACTGCCCTCTGGGGCCAACGTCCTGACTTTC. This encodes CASGRRLPSGANVLTF.

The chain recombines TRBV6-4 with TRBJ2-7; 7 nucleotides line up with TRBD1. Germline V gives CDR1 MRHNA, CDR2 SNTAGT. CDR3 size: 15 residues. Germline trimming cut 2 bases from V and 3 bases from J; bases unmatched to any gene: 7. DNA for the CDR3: TGTGCCAGCAGTGACATAGGGCAGGGGGACTACGAGCAGTACTTC. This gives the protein CASSDIGQGDYEQYF.

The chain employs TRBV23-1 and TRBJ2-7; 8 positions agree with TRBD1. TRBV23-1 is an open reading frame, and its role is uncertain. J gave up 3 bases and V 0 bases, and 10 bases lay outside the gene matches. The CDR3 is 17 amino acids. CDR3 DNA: TGCGCCAGCAGTCAATCGTGTTGGACAGGGCCGATCTACGAGCAGTACTTC. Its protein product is CASSQSCWTGPIYEQYF.

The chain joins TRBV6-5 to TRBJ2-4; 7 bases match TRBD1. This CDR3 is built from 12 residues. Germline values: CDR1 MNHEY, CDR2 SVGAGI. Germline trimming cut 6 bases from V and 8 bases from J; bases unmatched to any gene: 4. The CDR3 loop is CASRTGKDIQYF. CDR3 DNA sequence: TGTGCCAGCAGGACAGGGAAGGACATTCAGTACTTC.

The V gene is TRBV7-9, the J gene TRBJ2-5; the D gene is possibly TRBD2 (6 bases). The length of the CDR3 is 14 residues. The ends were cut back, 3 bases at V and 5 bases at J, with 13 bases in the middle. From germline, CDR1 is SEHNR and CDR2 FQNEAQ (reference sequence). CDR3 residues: CASSFSTGVETQYF. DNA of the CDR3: TGTGCCAGCAGCTTCTCTACGGGAGTGGAGACCCAGTACTTC. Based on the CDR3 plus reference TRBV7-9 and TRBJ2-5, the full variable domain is DTGVSQNPRHKITKRGQNVTFRCDPISEHNRLYWYRQTLGQGPEFLTYFQNEAQLEKSRLLSDRFSAERPKGSFSTLEIQRTEQGDSAMYLCASSFSTGVETQYFGPGTRLLVL.

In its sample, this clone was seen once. CDR3 sequence (DNA): TGTGCCAGCAGTTTATTGGCGGGGAATGCCTACGAGCAGTACTTC. Amino acids: CASSLLAGNAYEQYF. The chain recombines TRBV27 with TRBJ2-7; TRBD2 might be the D (6 bases). Germline lookup yields CDR1 MNHEY and CDR2 SMNVEV (reference sequence). The CDR3 spans 15 residues. V was cut by 1 base and J by 2 bases, with 12 bases left in between.

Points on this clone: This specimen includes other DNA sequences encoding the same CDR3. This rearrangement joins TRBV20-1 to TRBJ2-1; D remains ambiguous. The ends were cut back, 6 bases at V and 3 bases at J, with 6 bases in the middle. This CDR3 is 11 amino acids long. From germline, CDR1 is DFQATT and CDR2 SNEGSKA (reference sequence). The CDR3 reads CSAPVYNEQFF. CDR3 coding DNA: TGCAGTGCCCCAGTCTACAATGAGCAGTTCTTC.

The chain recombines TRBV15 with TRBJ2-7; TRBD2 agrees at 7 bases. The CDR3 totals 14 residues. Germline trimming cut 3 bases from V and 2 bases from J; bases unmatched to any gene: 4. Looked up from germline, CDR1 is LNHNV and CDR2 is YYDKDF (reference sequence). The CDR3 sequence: CATSSGGSAYEQYF. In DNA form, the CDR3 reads TGTGCCACCAGCAGCGGCGGGAGCGCCTACGAGCAGTACTTC.

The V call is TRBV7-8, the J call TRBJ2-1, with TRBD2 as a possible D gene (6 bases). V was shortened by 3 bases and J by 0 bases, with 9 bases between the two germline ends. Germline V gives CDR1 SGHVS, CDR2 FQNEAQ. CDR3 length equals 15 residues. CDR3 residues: CASSLDYSSYNEQFF. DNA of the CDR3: TGTGCCAGCAGCTTGGACTACAGCTCCTACAATGAGCAGTTCTTC.

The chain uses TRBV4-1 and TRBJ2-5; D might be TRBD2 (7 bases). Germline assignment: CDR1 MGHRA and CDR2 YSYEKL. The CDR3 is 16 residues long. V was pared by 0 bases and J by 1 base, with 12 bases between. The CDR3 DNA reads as TGCGCCAGCAGCCAAGAGCTGAGGGGGGGCCAAGAGACCCAGTACTTC. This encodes CASSQELRGGQETQYF.

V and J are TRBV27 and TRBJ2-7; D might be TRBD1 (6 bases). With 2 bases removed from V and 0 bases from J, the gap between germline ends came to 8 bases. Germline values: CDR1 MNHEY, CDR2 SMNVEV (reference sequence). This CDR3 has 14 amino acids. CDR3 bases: TGTGCCAGCAGTTTAGACAGGAACTCCTACGAGCAGTACTTC. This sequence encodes CASSLDRNSYEQYF.

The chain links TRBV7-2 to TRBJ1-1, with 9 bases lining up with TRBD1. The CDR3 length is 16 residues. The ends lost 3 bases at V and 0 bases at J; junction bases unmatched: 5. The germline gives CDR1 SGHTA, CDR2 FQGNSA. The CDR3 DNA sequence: TGTGCCAGCAGCTTTACGACAGGGGGGATGAACACTGAAGCTTTCTTT. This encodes CASSFTTGGMNTEAFF.

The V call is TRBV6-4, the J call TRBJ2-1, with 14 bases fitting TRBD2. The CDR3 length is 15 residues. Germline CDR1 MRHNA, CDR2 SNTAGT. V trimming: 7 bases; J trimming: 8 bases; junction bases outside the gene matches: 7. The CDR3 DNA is TGTGCCAGCACCCCCGGGACTAGCGGGGGCGATGAGCAGTTCTTC. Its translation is CASTPGTSGGDEQFF.

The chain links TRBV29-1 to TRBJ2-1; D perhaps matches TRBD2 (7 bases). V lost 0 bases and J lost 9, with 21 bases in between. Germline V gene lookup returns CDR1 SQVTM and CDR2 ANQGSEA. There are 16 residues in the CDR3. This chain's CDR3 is CSVEEGGGGGRSEQFF. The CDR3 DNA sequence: TGCAGCGTTGAAGAGGGGGGAGGGGGAGGGCGGAGTGAGCAGTTCTTC.

CDR3 protein: CASSQGSSYNEQFF. CDR3 DNA: TGCGCCAGCAGCCAAGGTAGCTCCTACAATGAGCAGTTCTTC. V usage is TRBV4-3 and J usage is TRBJ2-1, with D unclear. Germline values: CDR1 LGHNA, CDR2 YSLEER. The CDR3 is 14 residues long. The V end lost 1 base, the J end lost 0 bases, and 4 bases lay between the germline ends.

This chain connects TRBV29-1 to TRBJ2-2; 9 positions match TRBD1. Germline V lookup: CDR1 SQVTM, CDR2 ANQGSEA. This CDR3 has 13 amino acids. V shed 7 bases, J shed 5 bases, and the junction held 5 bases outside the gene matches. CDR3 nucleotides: TGCAGCGGACAGGGGGTCAGAACCGGGGAGCTGTTTTTT. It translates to CSGQGVRTGELFF.

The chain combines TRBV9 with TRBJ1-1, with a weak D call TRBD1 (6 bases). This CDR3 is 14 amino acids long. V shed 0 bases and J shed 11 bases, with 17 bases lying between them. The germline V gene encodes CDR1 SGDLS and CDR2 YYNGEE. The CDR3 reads CASSVEGGKEGAFF. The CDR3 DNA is TGTGCCAGCAGCGTAGAGGGGGGGAAGGAGGGGGCTTTCTTT.